This T cell receptor beta chain was obtained from a study of cytomegalovirus exposure and HLA in healthy donors. A multiplex PCR was run with 60 Vbeta primers and 13 Jbeta primers. Clones were read by immunoSEQ multiplex PCR, and TCRdb kept only the in-frame ones, dropping some. The table records about 130,000 clones, 76% of them present only once. This clone was found a few times. The CDR3 has 15 residues. V dropped 5 bases and J dropped 0 bases, with 10 bases sitting between them. Germline V CDR1 and CDR2: LNHNV, YYDKDF (reference sequence). Though probably carrying unrecorded immune exposures, donors were nominally healthy at sampling.

This rearrangement joins TRBV15 to TRBJ1-4, with D unresolved. The specimen was PBMCs. The sequence was obtained from a man aged 35-49 years in good health and CMV-seronegative. CDR3 nucleotide sequence: TGTGCCACCAGCCCCCGGGATGCAACTAATGAAAAACTGTTTTTT. Translation: CATSPRDATNEKLFF.